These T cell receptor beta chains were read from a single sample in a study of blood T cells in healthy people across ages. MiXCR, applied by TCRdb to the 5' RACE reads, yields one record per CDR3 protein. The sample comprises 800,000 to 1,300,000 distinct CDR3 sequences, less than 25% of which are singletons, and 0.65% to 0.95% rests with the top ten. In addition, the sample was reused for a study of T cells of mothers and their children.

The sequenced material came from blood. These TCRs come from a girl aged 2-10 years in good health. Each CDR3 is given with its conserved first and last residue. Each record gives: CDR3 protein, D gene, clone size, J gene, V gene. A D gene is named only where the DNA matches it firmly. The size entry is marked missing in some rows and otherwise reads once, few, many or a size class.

CASSLFAGGSTDTQYF TRBD1 few TRBJ2-3 TRBV5-1
CASTDTGLAEQFF . many TRBJ2-1 TRBV6-5
CASSLSARSSYEQYF . . TRBJ2-7 TRBV4-2
CAADRGEEYTEAFF TRBD1 . TRBJ1-1 TRBV2
CSAEGVDEQYF . . . TRBV29-1
CASRDQETQYF . many TRBJ2-5 TRBV11-3
CASSQNLGLVRREQYF TRBD2 few TRBJ2-7 TRBV6-1
CASSFPDQPQHF . many TRBJ1-5 TRBV12-3/TRBV12-4
CASSLYGGPEAFF . . TRBJ1-1 TRBV7-9
CASSPSEWKAFF . . TRBJ1-1 TRBV6-2/TRBV6-3
CASSSTGATYEQYF . . TRBJ2-7 TRBV6-6
CASSLALPRPDTQYF . few TRBJ2-3 TRBV7-9
CASSLTSGQGGGETQYF TRBD1 few TRBJ2-5 TRBV7-8
CASRLIVNEKLFF . . TRBJ1-4 TRBV6-5
CASSYAERKAGLGTEAFF . few TRBJ1-1 TRBV6-5
CASSQGELAGVSGELFF TRBD2 many TRBJ2-2 TRBV3-1
CASTLNAEQFF . . TRBJ2-1 TRBV12-3/TRBV12-4
CASGTADNYGYTF TRBD1 . TRBJ1-2 TRBV27
CASGGAPHYGYTF . few TRBJ1-2 TRBV12-3/TRBV12-4
CASSQDIRGYEQYF . . . TRBV4-1
CASSLGQAKETQYF . . TRBJ2-5 TRBV28
CANMGGTYEQYF . . TRBJ2-7 TRBV2
CASSFALAGTQETQYF TRBD2 . TRBJ2-5 TRBV12-3/TRBV12-4
CSVEADRGYEQYF TRBD1 . . TRBV29-1
CASSSDRGTTEAFF TRBD1 . TRBJ1-1 TRBV5-1
CAWSAPGGSRGYTF TRBD1 . TRBJ1-2 TRBV30
CASSLRTGQGYTF TRBD1 few TRBJ1-2 TRBV13
CSADGGETQYF . few TRBJ2-5 TRBV29-1
CASSLDRSGTGANVLTF TRBD2 few TRBJ2-6 TRBV7-9
CSVEGTTGGPPDTQYF TRBD2 few TRBJ2-3 TRBV29-1
CSARPGLAGWEQYF TRBD2 . TRBJ2-7 TRBV20-1
CSVEESLGPYEQYF . . TRBJ2-7 TRBV29-1
CASSFNPQDTQYF . . TRBJ2-3 TRBV5-4
CASSDDLTGNEQFF . . TRBJ2-1 TRBV6-4